The clone carrying this T cell receptor beta chain was seen a few times. Antigen specificity is unknown. Quantitative 5'-RACE with molecular barcodes produced the TCR beta libraries. One entry per CDR3 protein results from TCRdb running MiXCR on the 5' RACE reads. The table has about 130,000 distinct CDR3 sequences, about 13% seen once; the top ten hold just under 3%. The V gene lost 2 bases and the J gene lost 7 bases, with 8 bases spanning the gap. The CDR3 is 13 residues long. Germline V lookup: CDR1 KGHSH, CDR2 LQKENI. The data belong to a study of CD8 T cells in ankylosing spondylitis. General study results and limits: Both synovial fluid and blood in reactive arthritis had previously been reported to carry some motif variants. Disease-linked clones reportedly concentrated significantly in matched ankylosing spondylitis synovial fluid. Disease-linked clones displayed a CD8+ phenotype and appeared relatively rarely in peripheral blood.

Sequencing was carried out using blood, either unsorted or a sorted T cell fraction (not recorded which). V is TRBV18 and J is TRBJ1-4; the D is unclear. The origin of this receptor is a female donor with ankylosing spondylitis or in good health (not recorded which). CDR3 in amino acids: CASSPDMGEKLFF. As DNA, the CDR3 is TGTGCCAGCTCACCAGACATGGGTGAAAAACTGTTTTTT.